These T cell receptor beta chains were read from a single sample in a study of OX40 agonist ivuxolimab in advanced cancers. Only in-frame clones appear in the TCRdb table, and some are missing; sequencing was by immunoSEQ multiplex PCR. The sample comprises some 70,000 clones, over 75% of which are singletons, and 0.55% to 0.85% rests with the top ten. Sequenced material: CD4+ or CD8+ T cells sorted from blood, taken in a trial of the OX40 agonist ivuxolimab. These receptors were obtained from an adult with an advanced solid tumor such as melanoma, head and neck, liver or kidney cancer. Both conserved end residues are part of each CDR3. The D gene is left open where the match is weak. For some rows the clone size is stated as once, few or many, or as a class when expanded; others skip it.

J gene	V gene	D gene	clone size	CDR3 protein
TRBJ2-3	TRBV7-3	TRBD2	once	CASKSSGGENTQYF
TRBJ2-3	TRBV9	TRBD2	once	CASSVSSGVDTQYF
TRBJ2-5	TRBV5-1	-	once	CASREGVQETQYF
TRBJ1-1	TRBV19	-	once	CASTEAGHKNTEAFF
TRBJ1-2	TRBV6-6	-	-	CASSYLGADHGYTF
TRBJ2-3	TRBV9	TRBD2	-	CASSVGAGGPADTQYF
TRBJ2-5	TRBV10-3	-	few	CAIRDMGRSSGTQYF
TRBJ2-7	TRBV4-1	TRBD2	-	CASSHATSGGSYEQYF
TRBJ2-3	TRBV7-3	-	-	CASSNSGEPTDTQYF
TRBJ2-1	TRBV10-3	TRBD1	few	CAISDPGTGSDEQFF
TRBJ1-1	TRBV10-2	-	-	CASSSGATEAFF
TRBJ2-7	TRBV10-1	-	few	CASSEGGSAAYEQYF
TRBJ1-5	TRBV19	TRBD1	-	CASSILGGGQPQHF
TRBJ1-1	TRBV18	-	once	CASSPPVRVREAFF
TRBJ2-3	TRBV10-3	-	few	CAISQTMDTQYF
TRBJ1-1	TRBV29-1	TRBD1	-	CSVSWNRGLLLAEAFF
TRBJ1-2	TRBV5-1	TRBD1	-	CASSLDPGQGNNYGYTF
TRBJ2-3	TRBV6-1	-	-	CASSGGGGSDTQYF
TRBJ1-1	TRBV7-2	-	-	CASSRTMNTEAFF
TRBJ2-7	TRBV18	TRBD1	-	CASSRQGQGADEQYF
TRBJ1-1	TRBV2	-	-	CASTRGPNTEAFF
TRBJ1-4	TRBV4-1	-	-	CASSQSPFLGTNEKLFF
TRBJ1-4	TRBV28	-	-	CASSFRGGILNEKLFF
TRBJ2-3	TRBV7-6	-	-	CASSSHTDTQYF
TRBJ1-4	TRBV5-4	TRBD1	-	CASSFEQGDEKLFF
TRBJ2-5	TRBV7-8	-	-	CASSLNFPGRETQYF
TRBJ2-5	TRBV18	-	-	CASSPGGPKTQYF